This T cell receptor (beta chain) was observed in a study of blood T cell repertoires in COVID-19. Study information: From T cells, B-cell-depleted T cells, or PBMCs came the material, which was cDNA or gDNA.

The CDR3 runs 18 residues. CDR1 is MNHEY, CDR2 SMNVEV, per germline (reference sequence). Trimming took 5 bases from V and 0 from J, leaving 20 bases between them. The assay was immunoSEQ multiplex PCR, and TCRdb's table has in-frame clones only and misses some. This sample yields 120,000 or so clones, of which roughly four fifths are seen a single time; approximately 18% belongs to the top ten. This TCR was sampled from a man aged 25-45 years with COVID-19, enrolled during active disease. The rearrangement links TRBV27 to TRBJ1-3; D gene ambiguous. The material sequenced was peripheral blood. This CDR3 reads CASSLGTPGPYSGNTIYF. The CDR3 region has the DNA TGTGCCAGCAGTCTAGGTACTCCCGGCCCTTACTCTGGAAACACCATATATTTT.